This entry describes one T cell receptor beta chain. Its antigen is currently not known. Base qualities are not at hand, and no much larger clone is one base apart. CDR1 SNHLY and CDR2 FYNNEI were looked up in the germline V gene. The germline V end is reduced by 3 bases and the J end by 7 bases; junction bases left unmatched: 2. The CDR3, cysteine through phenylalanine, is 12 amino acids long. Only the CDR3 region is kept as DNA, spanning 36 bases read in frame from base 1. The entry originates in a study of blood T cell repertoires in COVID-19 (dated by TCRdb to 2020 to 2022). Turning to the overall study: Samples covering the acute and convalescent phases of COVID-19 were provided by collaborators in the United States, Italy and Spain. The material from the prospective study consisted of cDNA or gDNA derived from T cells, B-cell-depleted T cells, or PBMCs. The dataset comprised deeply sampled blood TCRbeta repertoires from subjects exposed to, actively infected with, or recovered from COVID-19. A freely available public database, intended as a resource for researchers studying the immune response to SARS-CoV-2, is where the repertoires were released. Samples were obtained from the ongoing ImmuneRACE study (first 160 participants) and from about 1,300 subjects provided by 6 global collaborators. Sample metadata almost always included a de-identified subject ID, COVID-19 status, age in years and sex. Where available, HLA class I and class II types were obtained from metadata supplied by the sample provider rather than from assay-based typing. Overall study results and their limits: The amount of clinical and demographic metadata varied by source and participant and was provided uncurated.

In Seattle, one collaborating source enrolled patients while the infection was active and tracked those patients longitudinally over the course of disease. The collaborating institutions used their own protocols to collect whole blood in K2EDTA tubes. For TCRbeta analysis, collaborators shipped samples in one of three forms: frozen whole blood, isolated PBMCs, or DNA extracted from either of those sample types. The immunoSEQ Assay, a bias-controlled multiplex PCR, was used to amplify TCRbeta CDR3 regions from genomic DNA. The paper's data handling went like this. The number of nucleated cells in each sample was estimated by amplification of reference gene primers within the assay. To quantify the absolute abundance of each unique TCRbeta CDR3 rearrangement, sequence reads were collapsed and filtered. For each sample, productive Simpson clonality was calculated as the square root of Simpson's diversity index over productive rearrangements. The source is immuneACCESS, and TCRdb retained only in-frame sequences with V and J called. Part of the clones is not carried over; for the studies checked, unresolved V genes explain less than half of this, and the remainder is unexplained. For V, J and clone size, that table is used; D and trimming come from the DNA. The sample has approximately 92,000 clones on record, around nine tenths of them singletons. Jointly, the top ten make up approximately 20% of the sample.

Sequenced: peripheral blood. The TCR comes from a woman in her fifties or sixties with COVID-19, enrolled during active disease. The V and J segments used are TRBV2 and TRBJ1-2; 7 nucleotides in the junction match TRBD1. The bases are TGTGCCAGCAGTGACAGGGGGTTTGGCTACACCTTC. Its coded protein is CASSDRGFGYTF. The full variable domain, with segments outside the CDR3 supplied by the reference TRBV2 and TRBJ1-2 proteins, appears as EPEVTQTPSHQVTQMGQEVILRCVPISNHLYFYWYRQILGQKVEFLVSFYNNEISEKSEIFDDQFSVERPDGSNFTLKIRSTKLEDSAMYFCASSDRGFGYTFGSGTRLTVV.